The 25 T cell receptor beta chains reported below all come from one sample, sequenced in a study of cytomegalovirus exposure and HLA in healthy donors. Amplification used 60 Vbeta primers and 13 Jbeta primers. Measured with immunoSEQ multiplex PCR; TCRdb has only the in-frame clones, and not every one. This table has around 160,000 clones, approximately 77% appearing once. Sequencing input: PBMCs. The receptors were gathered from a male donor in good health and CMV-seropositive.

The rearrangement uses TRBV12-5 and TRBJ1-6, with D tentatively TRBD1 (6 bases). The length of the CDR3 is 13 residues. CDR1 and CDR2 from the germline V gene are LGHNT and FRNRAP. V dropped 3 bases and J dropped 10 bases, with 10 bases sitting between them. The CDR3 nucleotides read TGTGCTAGTGGTTTCCACAGGGACTCACCCCTCCACTTT. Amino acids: CASGFHRDSPLHF.

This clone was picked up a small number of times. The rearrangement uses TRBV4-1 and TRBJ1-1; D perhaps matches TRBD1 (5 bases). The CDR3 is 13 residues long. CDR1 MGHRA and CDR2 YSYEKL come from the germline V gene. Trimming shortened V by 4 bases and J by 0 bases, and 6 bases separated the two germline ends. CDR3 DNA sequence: TGCGCCAGCAGCCGACAGCTGAACACTGAAGCTTTCTTT. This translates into CASSRQLNTEAFF.

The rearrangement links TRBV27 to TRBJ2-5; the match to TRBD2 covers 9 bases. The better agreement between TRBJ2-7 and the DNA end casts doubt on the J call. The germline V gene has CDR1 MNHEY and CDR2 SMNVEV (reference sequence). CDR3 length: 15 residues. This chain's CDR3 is CASSLVAGDIYEQYF. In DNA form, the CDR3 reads TGTGCCAGCAGTTTAGTAGCGGGAGACATCTACGAGCAGTACTTC.

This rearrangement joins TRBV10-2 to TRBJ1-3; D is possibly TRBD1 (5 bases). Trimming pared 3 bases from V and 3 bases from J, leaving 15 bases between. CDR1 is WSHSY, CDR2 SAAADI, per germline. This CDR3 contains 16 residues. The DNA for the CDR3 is TGCGCCAGCAGTGAAAAGGGCCGGGGGGATGGAAACACCATATATTTT. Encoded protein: CASSEKGRGDGNTIYF.

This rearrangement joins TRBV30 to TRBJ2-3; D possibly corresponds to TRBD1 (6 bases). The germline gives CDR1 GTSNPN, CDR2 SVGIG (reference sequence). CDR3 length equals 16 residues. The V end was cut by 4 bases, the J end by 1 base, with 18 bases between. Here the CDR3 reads CAWTTGTPVRTDTQYF. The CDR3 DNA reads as TGTGCCTGGACGACCGGGACACCCGTCCGCACAGATACGCAGTATTTT.

The CDR3 is CASSVAQGGNTGELFF. CDR3 in DNA: TGTGCCAGCAGCGTAGCACAGGGCGGAAACACCGGGGAGCTGTTTTTT. The J gene is TRBJ2-2, the V gene TRBV9, with D tentatively TRBD1 (6 bases). Trimming pared 0 bases from V and 2 bases from J, leaving 11 bases between. The CDR3 has 16 residues. Per the germline V gene, CDR1 is SGDLS and CDR2 is YYNGEE.

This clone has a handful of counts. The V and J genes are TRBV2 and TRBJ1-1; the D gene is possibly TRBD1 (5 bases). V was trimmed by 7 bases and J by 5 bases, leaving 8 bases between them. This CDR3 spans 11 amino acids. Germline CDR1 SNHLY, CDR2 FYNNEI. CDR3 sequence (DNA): TGTGCCAGCAACCCAGGGACTGAAGCTTTCTTT. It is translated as CASNPGTEAFF.

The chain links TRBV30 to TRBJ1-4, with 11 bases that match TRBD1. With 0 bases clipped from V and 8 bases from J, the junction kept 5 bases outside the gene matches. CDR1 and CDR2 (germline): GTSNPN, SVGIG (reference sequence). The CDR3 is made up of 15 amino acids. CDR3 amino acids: CAWSVLGTGGEKLFF. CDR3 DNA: TGTGCCTGGAGTGTACTGGGGACAGGGGGAGAAAAACTGTTTTTT.

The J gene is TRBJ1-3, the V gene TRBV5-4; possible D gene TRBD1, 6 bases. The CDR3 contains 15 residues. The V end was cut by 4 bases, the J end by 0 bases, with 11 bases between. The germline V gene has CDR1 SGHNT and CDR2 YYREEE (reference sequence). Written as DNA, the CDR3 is TGTGCCAGCAGCCCCGGACAGACCTCTGGAAACACCATATATTTT. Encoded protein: CASSPGQTSGNTIYF.

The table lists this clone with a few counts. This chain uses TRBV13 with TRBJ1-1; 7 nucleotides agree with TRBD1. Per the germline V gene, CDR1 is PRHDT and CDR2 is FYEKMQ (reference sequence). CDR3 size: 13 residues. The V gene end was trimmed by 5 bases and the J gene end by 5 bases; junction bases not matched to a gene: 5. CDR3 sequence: CASSTTGVTEAFF. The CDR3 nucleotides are TGTGCCAGCAGCACAACAGGGGTTACTGAAGCTTTCTTT.

In nucleotides, the CDR3 is TGTGCCTGGACCGCCGGGACAGGGGACGGCTACACCTTC. This encodes CAWTAGTGDGYTF. The rearrangement joins TRBV30 to TRBJ1-2, with 10 bases fitting TRBD1. The CDR3 spans 13 residues. V lost 4 bases, J lost 8 bases, and 7 bases stayed unmatched. Germline-derived CDR1 and CDR2 are GTSNPN and SVGIG (reference sequence).

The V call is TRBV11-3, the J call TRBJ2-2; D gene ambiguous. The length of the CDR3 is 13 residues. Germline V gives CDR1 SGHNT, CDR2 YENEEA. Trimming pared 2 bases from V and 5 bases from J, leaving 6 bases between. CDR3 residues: CASSLSATGELFF. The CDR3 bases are TGTGCCAGCAGCTTATCTGCGACCGGGGAGCTGTTTTTT.

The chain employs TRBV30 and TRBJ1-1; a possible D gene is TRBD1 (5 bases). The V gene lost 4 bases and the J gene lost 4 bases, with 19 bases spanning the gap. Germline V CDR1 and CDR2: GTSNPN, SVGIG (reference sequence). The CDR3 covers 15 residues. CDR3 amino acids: CAWTDEMGGGTEAFF. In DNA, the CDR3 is TGTGCCTGGACAGACGAGATGGGGGGGGGCACTGAAGCTTTCTTT.

This CDR3 reads CASRRGGYEQYF. The DNA for the CDR3 is TGCGCCAGCAGGCGGGGGGGCTACGAGCAGTACTTC. This chain joins TRBV10-2 and TRBJ2-7, with 9 bases fitting TRBD2. The J segment lost 3 bases and the V segment lost 6 bases, leaving 0 bases of the junction unmatched. Germline CDR1 WSHSY, CDR2 SAAADI. The CDR3 contains 12 residues.

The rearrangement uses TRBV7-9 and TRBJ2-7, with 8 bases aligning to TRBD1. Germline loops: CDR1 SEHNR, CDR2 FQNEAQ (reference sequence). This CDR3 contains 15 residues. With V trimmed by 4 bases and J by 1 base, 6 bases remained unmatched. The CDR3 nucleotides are TGTGCCAGCAGCTCCCGGGACAGGATTTCCTACGAGCAGTACTTC. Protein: CASSSRDRISYEQYF.

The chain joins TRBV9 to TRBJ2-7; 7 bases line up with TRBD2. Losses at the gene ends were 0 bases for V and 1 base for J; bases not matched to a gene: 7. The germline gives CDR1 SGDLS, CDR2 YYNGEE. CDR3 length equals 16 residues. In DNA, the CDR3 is TGTGCCAGCAGCGTAGGGATAGGGCGGGGGTCCTACGAGCAGTACTTC. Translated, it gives CASSVGIGRGSYEQYF.

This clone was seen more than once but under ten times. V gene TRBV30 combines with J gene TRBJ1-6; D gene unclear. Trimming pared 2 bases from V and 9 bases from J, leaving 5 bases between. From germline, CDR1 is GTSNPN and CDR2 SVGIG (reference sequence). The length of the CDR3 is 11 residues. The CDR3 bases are TGTGCCTGGAGTTCTCCTTCACCCCTCCACTTT. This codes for CAWSSPSPLHF.

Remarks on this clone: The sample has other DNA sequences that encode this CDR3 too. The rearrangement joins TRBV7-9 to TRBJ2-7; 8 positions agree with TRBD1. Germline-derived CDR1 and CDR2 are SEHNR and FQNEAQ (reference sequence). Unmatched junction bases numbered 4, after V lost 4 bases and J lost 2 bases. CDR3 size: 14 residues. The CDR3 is CASSSGTGPYEQYF. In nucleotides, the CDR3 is TGTGCCAGCAGCTCCGGGACAGGCCCCTACGAGCAGTACTTC.

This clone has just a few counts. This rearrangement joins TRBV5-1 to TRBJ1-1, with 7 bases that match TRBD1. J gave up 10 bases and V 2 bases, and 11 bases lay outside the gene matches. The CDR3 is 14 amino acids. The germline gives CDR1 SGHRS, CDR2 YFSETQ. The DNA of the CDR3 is TGCGCCAGCAGCTTTGAGACAGGGTATTTCCCAGCTTTCTTT. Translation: CASSFETGYFPAFF. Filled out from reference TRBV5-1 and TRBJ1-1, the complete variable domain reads KAGVTQTPRYLIKTRGQQVTLSCSPISGHRSVSWYQQTPGQGLQFLFEYFSETQRNKGNFPGRFSGRQFSNSRSEMNVSTLELGDSALYLCASSFETGYFPAFFGQGTRLTVV.

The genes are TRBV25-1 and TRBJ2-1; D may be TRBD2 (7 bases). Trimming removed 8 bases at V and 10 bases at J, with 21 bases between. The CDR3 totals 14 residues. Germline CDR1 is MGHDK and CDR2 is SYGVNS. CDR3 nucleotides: TGTGCCAGCCGAAACGTGGTGGGGGGGGCGGAGCAGTTCTTC. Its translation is CASRNVVGGAEQFF.

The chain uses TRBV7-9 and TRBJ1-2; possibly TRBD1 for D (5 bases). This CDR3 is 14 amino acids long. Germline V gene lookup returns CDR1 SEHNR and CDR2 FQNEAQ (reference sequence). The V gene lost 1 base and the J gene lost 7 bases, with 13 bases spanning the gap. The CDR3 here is CASSLGAREAGYTF. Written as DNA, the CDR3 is TGTGCCAGCAGCTTAGGAGCCAGGGAGGCTGGCTACACCTTC.

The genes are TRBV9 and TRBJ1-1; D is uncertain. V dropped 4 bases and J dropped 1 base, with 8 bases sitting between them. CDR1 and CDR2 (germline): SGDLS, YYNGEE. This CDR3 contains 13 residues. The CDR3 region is CASSPTGNTEAFF. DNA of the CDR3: TGTGCCAGCAGCCCGACGGGGAACACTGAAGCTTTCTTT.

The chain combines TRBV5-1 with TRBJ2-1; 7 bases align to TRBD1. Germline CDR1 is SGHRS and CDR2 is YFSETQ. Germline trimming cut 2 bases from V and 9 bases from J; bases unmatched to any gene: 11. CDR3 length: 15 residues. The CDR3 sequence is CASSFTGVGSGEQFF. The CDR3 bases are TGCGCCAGCAGCTTTACAGGGGTGGGATCAGGTGAGCAGTTCTTC. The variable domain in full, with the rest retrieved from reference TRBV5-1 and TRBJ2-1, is KAGVTQTPRYLIKTRGQQVTLSCSPISGHRSVSWYQQTPGQGLQFLFEYFSETQRNKGNFPGRFSGRQFSNSRSEMNVSTLELGDSALYLCASSFTGVGSGEQFFGPGTRLTVL.

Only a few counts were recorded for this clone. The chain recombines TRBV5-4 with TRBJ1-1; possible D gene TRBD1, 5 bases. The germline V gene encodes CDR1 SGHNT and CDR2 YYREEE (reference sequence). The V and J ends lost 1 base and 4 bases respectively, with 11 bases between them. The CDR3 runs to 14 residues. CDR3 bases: TGTGCCAGCAGCTTGAGGGGTCGAGGCACTGAAGCTTTCTTT. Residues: CASSLRGRGTEAFF.

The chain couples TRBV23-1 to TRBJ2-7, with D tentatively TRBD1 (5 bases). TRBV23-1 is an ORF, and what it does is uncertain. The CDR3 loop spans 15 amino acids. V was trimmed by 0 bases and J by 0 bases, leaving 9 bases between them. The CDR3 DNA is TGCGCCAGCAGTCAATCTGTGGGGCACTCCTACGAGCAGTACTTC. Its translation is CASSQSVGHSYEQYF.